This TCR beta chain was sequenced for a study of cytomegalovirus exposure and HLA in healthy donors. CDR3 size: 14 residues. The V and J ends lost 3 bases and 3 bases respectively, with 9 bases between them. Germline V gene sequence: CDR1 LNHDA, CDR2 SQIVND (reference sequence). The table came from immunoSEQ multiplex PCR; TCRdb's copy has only in-frame clones and leaves some out. The profile shows around 200,000 clones, around 81% of them singletons. This chain links TRBV19 with TRBJ2-1; no reliable D call. The sample was PBMCs. The TCR sequence derives from a woman between 18 and 29 years old in good health and CMV-seropositive. Here the CDR3 reads CASSITSNYNEQFF. The CDR3 DNA follows: TGTGCCAGTAGTATTACGAGTAACTACAATGAGCAGTTCTTC.